Below are 28 T cell receptor beta chains sequenced from a single sample in a study of blood T cell repertoires in COVID-19. Profiling relied on immunoSEQ multiplex PCR, and the TCRdb table lists in-frame clones only, not all of them. The data hold a few hundred thousand clones, with approximately 82% observed a single time. Specimen: PBMCs or T cells enriched from blood (not recorded which). These receptors all stem from a man in his forties who had recovered from COVID-19.

This clone was counted between two and nine times. This rearrangement joins TRBV6-4 to TRBJ2-1, with D possibly matching TRBD1 (7 bases). Germline CDR1 reads MRHNA; CDR2 reads SNTAGT. V lost 2 bases, J lost 10 bases, and 9 bases lay in between. The CDR3 loop spans 12 amino acids. CDR3 amino acids: CASSDQGGEQFF. CDR3 DNA sequence: TGTGCCAGCAGTGACCAGGGGGGCGAGCAGTTCTTC.

This clone was recorded only once. V and J are TRBV4-1 and TRBJ1-1; unclear D gene. V was pared by 4 bases and J by 0 bases, with 15 bases between. Per germline, CDR1 MGHRA and CDR2 YSYEKL. CDR3 size: 16 residues. CDR3 amino acids: CASSLDGEGMNTEAFF. CDR3 in DNA: TGCGCCAGCAGCCTCGACGGGGAAGGGATGAACACTGAAGCTTTCTTT.

This clone was counted once. V gene TRBV6-5 combines with J gene TRBJ2-1; D is perhaps TRBD1 (5 bases). CDR3 length: 15 residues. CDR1 MNHEY and CDR2 SVGAGI come from the germline V gene. V was pared by 0 bases and J by 6 bases, with 12 bases between. The CDR3 region is CASSYSEGAANEQFF. The CDR3 region has the DNA TGTGCCAGCAGTTACTCGGAAGGGGCTGCCAATGAGCAGTTCTTC.

V and J are TRBV7-8 and TRBJ1-4, with D possibly TRBD1 on 6 matching bases. Trimming pared 5 bases from V and 7 bases from J, leaving 17 bases between. There are 15 residues in the CDR3. Germline V gene data show CDR1 as SGHVS and CDR2 as FQNEAQ. CDR3 DNA sequence: TGTGCCAGCAGCCCGTGGGGGCGCGGGCGTGAAAAACTGTTTTTT. Its protein product is CASSPWGRGREKLFF.

This chain connects TRBV5-4 to TRBJ2-1; 10 nucleotides agree with TRBD2. The V gene's germline CDR1 is SGHNT and CDR2 YYREEE (reference sequence). This CDR3 is 20 amino acids long. V lost 4 bases to trimming and J lost 1 base; unmatched junction nucleotides: 17. The CDR3 coding sequence is TGTGCCAGCAGCCGGACCGGCCAAGCGGGGGGGCCAGGGTCCTACAATGAGCAGTTCTTC. Protein product: CASSRTGQAGGPGSYNEQFF.

The chain couples TRBV4-3 to TRBJ2-1; 10 bases agree with TRBD2. Unmatched junction bases numbered 0, after V lost 0 bases and J lost 7 bases. The CDR3 runs 14 residues. The germline CDR1 and CDR2 sequences are LGHNA and YSLEER. CDR3 in DNA: TGCGCCAGCAGCCAAGAAGCGGGGGGGAATGAGCAGTTCTTC. Its protein is CASSQEAGGNEQFF.

With respect to this clone: Other DNA sequences in the sample encode the same CDR3. The chain recombines TRBV28 with TRBJ1-5; tentatively, D is TRBD1 (5 bases). This CDR3 has 15 amino acids. Trimming left V 6 bases short and J 2 bases short, with 14 bases between. Germline V gene sequence: CDR1 MDHEN, CDR2 SYDVKM. The CDR3 DNA reads as TGTGCCAGCAGCCTGGGTGGAGGGGGCAATCAGCCCCAGCATTTT. Protein product: CASSLGGGGNQPQHF.

This clone was counted a single time. The rearrangement links TRBV3-1 (or the pseudogene TRBV3-2) to TRBJ2-1; unclear D gene. In germline, CDR1 is LGHDT, CDR2 YNNKEL (reference sequence). The V end lost 1 base, the J end lost 9 bases, and 7 bases lay between the germline ends. The CDR3 has 12 residues. The CDR3 loop reads CASSQADIEQFF. The DNA of the CDR3 is TGTGCCAGCAGCCAAGCTGACATTGAGCAGTTCTTC.

This clone appeared a few times. V usage is TRBV14 and J usage is TRBJ1-2; unclear D gene. The CDR3 is 13 amino acids. In germline, CDR1 is SGHDN, CDR2 FVKESK. The germline V and J ends were trimmed by 0 bases and 5 bases, with 7 bases remaining between them. The CDR3 DNA reads as TGTGCCAGCAGCCAAGAGCCTAGTTATGGCTACACCTTC. As protein: CASSQEPSYGYTF.

J is TRBJ1-6 and V is TRBV4-1, with 7 bases identical to TRBD1. V lost 3 bases to trimming and J lost 7 bases; unmatched junction nucleotides: 6. Germline V gives CDR1 MGHRA, CDR2 YSYEKL. CDR3 length: 15 amino acids. CDR3 sequence reads: CASSHQTGLNSPLHF. In DNA, the CDR3 is TGCGCCAGCAGCCACCAGACAGGGTTGAATTCACCCCTCCACTTT.

DNA for the CDR3: TGTGCCATCCGACAGGTGTCGGGCACTGAAGCTTTCTTT. Encoded protein: CAIRQVSGTEAFF. This chain connects TRBV28 to TRBJ1-1, with D possibly matching TRBD1 (6 bases). Germline V lookup: CDR1 MDHEN, CDR2 SYDVKM. The CDR3 sequence is 13 residues long. V dropped 10 bases and J dropped 4 bases, with 16 bases sitting between them.

The chain links TRBV9 to TRBJ1-2, with D unclear. The V end was cut by 7 bases, the J end by 7 bases, with 11 bases between. The CDR3 covers 11 residues. The germline V gene has CDR1 SGDLS and CDR2 YYNGEE. The CDR3 sequence is CASSRSGGYTF. CDR3 nucleotide sequence: TGTGCCAGCTCCCGGTCGGGTGGCTACACCTTC.

V usage is TRBV6-5 and J usage is TRBJ1-6, with D tentatively TRBD1 (6 bases). Between the trimmed V and J ends, which lost 4 bases and 9 bases, there was a span of 13 bases. Germline loops: CDR1 MNHEY, CDR2 SVGAGI. The CDR3 length is 14 residues. CDR3 protein: CASSLQGPVSPLHF. DNA of the CDR3: TGTGCCAGCAGTTTACAGGGACCGGTTTCACCCCTCCACTTT.

This chain joins TRBV7-2 and TRBJ2-5; 8 bases are shared with TRBD1. Per germline, CDR1 SGHTA and CDR2 FQGNSA. The ends lost 4 bases at V and 5 bases at J; junction bases unmatched: 12. This CDR3 spans 16 amino acids. The CDR3 DNA reads TGTGCCAGCAGCTCGACGACTCAGGGGGCGCGGGAGACCCAGTACTTC. Its translation: CASSSTTQGARETQYF.

This clone came up a few times. The chain couples TRBV10-3 to TRBJ1-5; 7 bases agree with TRBD1. The CDR3 contains 17 residues. CDR1 is ENHRY, CDR2 SYGVKD, per germline. Germline trimming cut 3 bases from V and 3 bases from J; bases unmatched to any gene: 11. The CDR3 DNA sequence: TGTGCCATCAGTGAAACGGAGAACAGGGGACCCAATCAGCCCCAGCATTTT. Translated, it gives CAISETENRGPNQPQHF.

The rearrangement uses TRBV5-1 and TRBJ1-2, with TRBD1 as a possible D gene (6 bases). Germline CDR1 and CDR2: SGHRS and YFSETQ. This CDR3 contains 13 residues. V was trimmed by 4 bases and J by 6 bases, leaving 13 bases between them. The chain's CDR3 is CASSPQGMDGYTF. The CDR3, as DNA: TGCGCCAGCAGCCCACAGGGAATGGATGGCTACACCTTC.

The gene calls are TRBV20-1 and TRBJ2-5, with a tentative D call TRBD2 (7 bases). The CDR3 has 15 residues. Trimming took 6 bases from V and 7 from J, leaving 24 bases between them. CDR1 is DFQATT, CDR2 SNEGSKA, per germline (reference sequence). CDR3 region: CSASNRGGAWVTQYF. In nucleotides, the CDR3 is TGCAGTGCCAGTAATAGGGGGGGCGCCTGGGTGACCCAGTACTTC.

The chain is built from TRBV21-1 and TRBJ1-4; the table names TRBD1, a call not compared with the DNA. TRBV21-1 is an annotated pseudogene. CDR3 length: 14 residues. The CDR3 loop reads CASRQGTTNEKLFF. In nucleotides, the CDR3 is TGTGCCAGCCGACAGGGAACAACTAATGAAAAACTGTTTTTT.

The CDR3: CASSLPGTDMNTEAFF. Written as DNA, the CDR3 is TGTGCCAGCAGTCTTCCGGGGACAGACATGAACACTGAAGCTTTCTTT. This chain uses TRBV28 with TRBJ1-1; 7 bases match TRBD1. Germline CDR1 MDHEN, CDR2 SYDVKM. V lost 5 bases, J lost 0 bases, and 9 bases stayed unmatched. The CDR3 spans 16 residues. Supplemented by reference TRBV28 and TRBJ1-1, the full variable domain reads DVKVTQSSRYLVKRTGEKVFLECVQDMDHENMFWYRQDPGLGLRLIYFSYDVKMKEKGDIPEGYSVSREKKERFSLILESASTNQTSMYLCASSLPGTDMNTEAFFGQGTRLTVV.

This chain links TRBV14 with TRBJ2-3; 11 bases agree with TRBD2. J was trimmed by 0 bases and V by 4 bases; bases with no gene match: 6. In germline, CDR1 is SGHDN, CDR2 FVKESK. The CDR3 contains 17 residues. The CDR3 coding sequence is TGTGCCAGCAGCCTACGGACTAGCGGGTCTAGCACAGATACGCAGTATTTT. The encoded protein is CASSLRTSGSSTDTQYF.

The rearrangement links TRBV9 to TRBJ2-3; D is ambiguous. The CDR3 loop spans 11 amino acids. V lost 3 bases, J lost 5 bases, and 4 bases lay in between. Germline V gene data show CDR1 as SGDLS and CDR2 as YYNGEE. CDR3 DNA sequence: TGTGCCAGCAGCGCCCGAGATACGCAGTATTTT. The encoded protein is CASSARDTQYF.

The gene calls are TRBV11-2 and TRBJ2-1; TRBD2 agrees at 8 bases. CDR1 and CDR2 from the germline V gene are SGHAT and FQNNGV. The V and J ends lost 2 bases and 0 bases, in that order; junction bases with no gene match: 3. This CDR3 has 16 amino acids. The CDR3 protein is CASSLFSGISYNEQFF. The CDR3 DNA follows: TGTGCCAGCAGCTTATTTAGCGGGATCTCCTACAATGAGCAGTTCTTC.

The chain uses TRBV30 and TRBJ2-7; D gene unclear. This CDR3 comprises 13 residues. V lost 2 bases, J lost 4 bases, and 12 bases lay in between. Germline values: CDR1 GTSNPN, CDR2 SVGIG (reference sequence). CDR3 DNA: TGTGCCTGGAGTCCAGACTCGGCTTACGAGCAGTACTTC. This encodes CAWSPDSAYEQYF. Complete variable domain (other parts from reference TRBV30 and TRBJ2-7): SQTIHQWPATLVQPVGSPLSLECTVEGTSNPNLYWYRQAAGRGLQLLFYSVGIGQISSEVPQNLSASRPQDRQFILSSKKLLLSDSGFYLCAWSPDSAYEQYFGPGTRLTVT.

V usage is TRBV5-1 and J usage is TRBJ1-1, with D maybe TRBD1 (5 bases). Germline V gene data show CDR1 as SGHRS and CDR2 as YFSETQ. This CDR3 is built from 16 residues. The V gene lost 4 bases and the J gene lost 0 bases, with 16 bases spanning the gap. The CDR3 DNA sequence: TGCGCCAGCAGCCAAGCAGGGCCCACCGTGAACACTGAAGCTTTCTTT. This codes for CASSQAGPTVNTEAFF.

This clone was detected once. The chain is built from TRBV19 and TRBJ1-2; 8 nucleotides line up with TRBD1. Trimming cost V 4 bases and J 3 bases; bases outside gene matches: 7. The CDR3 totals 15 residues. The germline CDR1 and CDR2 sequences are LNHDA and SQIVND (reference sequence). This CDR3 reads CASSTPGGADYGYTF. The CDR3 DNA sequence: TGTGCCAGTAGTACCCCAGGGGGCGCAGACTATGGCTACACCTTC.

The rearrangement joins TRBV20-1 to TRBJ2-1; 10 bases are a match to TRBD2. The CDR3 covers 14 residues. With V trimmed by 3 bases and J by 13 bases, 12 bases remained unmatched. Germline CDR1 is DFQATT and CDR2 is SNEGSKA (reference sequence). The CDR3: CSASRLAGVSGQFF. CDR3 DNA sequence: TGCAGTGCTAGTCGGCTAGCGGGGGTTTCCGGACAGTTCTTC.

This sequence joins TRBV5-5 and TRBJ1-2; no clear D. The germline gives CDR1 SGHKS, CDR2 YYEKEE (reference sequence). V gave up 0 bases and J gave up 4 bases, with 7 bases separating them. CDR3 length equals 13 residues. The CDR3 here is CASSLDFFYGYTF. CDR3 bases: TGTGCCAGCAGCTTGGATTTCTTCTATGGCTACACCTTC.

The chain is built from TRBV6-5 and TRBJ1-5, with 7 bases identical to TRBD1. V trimming: 6 bases; J trimming: 4 bases; junction bases outside the gene matches: 3. The CDR3 length is 13 residues. The germline CDR1 and CDR2 sequences are MNHEY and SVGAGI. This chain's CDR3 is CASRGQKNQPQHF. The CDR3 DNA sequence: TGTGCCAGCAGGGGACAGAAAAATCAGCCCCAGCATTTT.